A single sample gave rise to the 18 T cell receptor beta chains below, sequenced in a study of blood T cell repertoires in COVID-19 (dated by TCRdb to 2020 to 2021). Libraries were made using the immunoSEQ multiplex PCR assay. Not all clones reach the TCRdb copy of this immuneACCESS table, which keeps in-frame sequences only. Checked studies attribute under half of the gap to unresolved V genes and leave the rest unexplained. The sample table holds around 51,000 clones, of which around 84% were seen once. About 4.2% of the sample is in the top ten clones. The sequenced material came from peripheral blood. These receptors were obtained from an elderly man with active COVID-19.

The rearrangement uses TRBV15 and TRBJ2-7, with TRBD1 identical over 10 bases. The CDR3 length is 18 residues. After removal of 1 base from V and 7 bases from J, the junction contained 16 bases not matched to a gene. Per germline, CDR1 LNHNV and CDR2 YYDKDF (reference sequence). The CDR3, as DNA: TGTGCCACCAGCAGAGCTTTTGGAGGGGGACAGGGGAATGGGGAGCAGTACTTC. Protein product: CATSRAFGGGQGNGEQYF. The entire variable domain, with the rest obtained from reference TRBV15 and TRBJ2-7, is as follows: DAMVIQNPRYQVTQFGKPVTLSCSQTLNHNVMYWYQQKSSQAPKLLFHYYDKDFNNEADTPDNFQSRRPNTSFCFLDIRSPGLGDTAMYLCATSRAFGGGQGNGEQYFGPGTRLTVT.

CDR3 in amino acids: CASSHALATSGTTGELFF. CDR3 DNA: TGCGCCAGCAGCCACGCCCTGGCTACTAGCGGGACCACCGGGGAGCTGTTTTTT. The chain is built from TRBV4-3 and TRBJ2-2; 10 bases are shared with TRBD2. The germline gives CDR1 LGHNA, CDR2 YSLEER. This CDR3 contains 18 residues. After removal of 3 bases from V and 4 bases from J, the junction contained 11 bases not matched to a gene.

The chain recombines TRBV29-1 with TRBJ2-5; 7 positions agree with TRBD1. Germline V gene sequence: CDR1 SQVTM, CDR2 ANQGSEA. V was pared by 8 bases and J by 1 base, with 7 bases of the junction left unmatched. This CDR3 comprises 13 residues. The CDR3 region is CSTRDSLQETQYF. CDR3 nucleotide sequence: TGCAGCACCCGGGACAGTCTCCAAGAGACCCAGTACTTC. The complete variable domain, with remaining parts taken from reference TRBV29-1 and TRBJ2-5, reads SAVISQKPSRDICQRGTSLTIQCQVDSQVTMMFWYRQQPGQSLTLIATANQGSEATYESGFVIDKFPISRPNLTFSTLTVSNMSPEDSSIYLCSTRDSLQETQYFGPGTRLLVL.

The gene calls are TRBV19 and TRBJ2-7; 10 positions match TRBD1. The V gene's germline CDR1 is LNHDA and CDR2 SQIVND (reference sequence). The CDR3 is made up of 15 amino acids. Trimming at V came to 5 bases and at J to 4 bases, leaving 8 bases not matched to a gene. The CDR3 coding sequence is TGTGCCAGTAGTCCGGGACAGGGGCAATCGTACGAGCAGTACTTC. Translation gives CASSPGQGQSYEQYF.

This clone was found a few times. The rearrangement links TRBV7-2 to TRBJ2-3; 8 bases agree with TRBD2. Germline loops: CDR1 SGHTA, CDR2 FQGNSA. Losses at the gene ends were 0 bases for V and 6 bases for J; bases not matched to a gene: 17. This CDR3 has 19 residues. The CDR3 region is CASSLALTAAGGHFDTQYF. The CDR3 nucleotides are TGTGCCAGCAGCTTAGCGCTAACAGCCGCGGGAGGACACTTTGATACGCAGTATTTT.

The chain joins TRBV19 to TRBJ2-5, with TRBD1 as a possible D gene (6 bases). The germline V gene encodes CDR1 LNHDA and CDR2 SQIVND (reference sequence). V was shortened by 2 bases and J by 5 bases, with 21 bases between the two germline ends. The CDR3 loop spans 17 amino acids. CDR3 sequence: CASSIYRIDRTGETQYF. The CDR3 DNA reads as TGTGCCAGTAGTATATACAGAATTGACAGGACCGGGGAGACCCAGTACTTC.

V usage is TRBV1 and J usage is TRBJ2-7; the table calls TRBD2, which could not be checked here. TRBV1 is recorded as a pseudogene. CDR3 size: 12 residues. As DNA, the CDR3 is TGCACCAGCAGCCAAGGGCCCGGGGGTAGCGGCTTC. Residues: CTSSQGPGGSGF.

This clone occurred a few times. V is TRBV18 and J is TRBJ2-2, with D perhaps TRBD1 (6 bases). The CDR3 runs to 13 residues. The germline gives CDR1 KGHSH, CDR2 LQKENI. With 6 bases removed from V and 6 bases from J, the gap between germline ends came to 11 bases. The CDR3 sequence is CASSQQGSGELFF. In nucleotides, the CDR3 is TGTGCCAGCTCCCAACAGGGCTCCGGGGAGCTGTTTTTT. The complete variable domain, with remaining parts taken from reference TRBV18 and TRBJ2-2, reads NAGVMQNPRHLVRRRGQEARLRCSPMKGHSHVYWYRQLPEEGLKFMVYLQKENIIDESGMPKERFSAEFPKEGPSILRIQQVVRGDSAAYFCASSQQGSGELFFGEGSRLTVL.

The V call is TRBV7-2, the J call TRBJ2-2, with 9 bases aligning to TRBD1. The CDR3 loop spans 15 amino acids. With 0 bases clipped from V and 7 bases from J, the junction kept 3 bases outside the gene matches. The germline V gene encodes CDR1 SGHTA and CDR2 FQGNSA. CDR3 coding DNA: TGTGCCAGCAGCTTAGCGGACAGGGGTCGCGGGGAGCTGTTTTTT. Its protein is CASSLADRGRGELFF.

This chain joins TRBV15 and TRBJ1-2, with D unresolved. The germline V and J ends were trimmed by 0 bases and 2 bases, with 10 bases remaining between them. The germline V gene has CDR1 LNHNV and CDR2 YYDKDF (reference sequence). This CDR3 spans 15 amino acids. The CDR3 reads CATSREKALNYGYTF. DNA of the CDR3: TGTGCCACCAGCAGAGAAAAAGCCTTAAACTATGGCTACACCTTC.

The V call is TRBV27, the J call TRBJ2-7, with 9 bases aligning to TRBD2. Trimming cost V 6 bases and J 5 bases; bases outside gene matches: 8. The CDR3 has 14 residues. The germline V gene has CDR1 MNHEY and CDR2 SMNVEV (reference sequence). As DNA, the CDR3 is TGTGCCAGCAGGTCGGCGGGGGGGGCCCACGAGCAGTACTTC. It encodes CASRSAGGAHEQYF.

The chain links TRBV10-3 to TRBJ2-7; D possibly corresponds to TRBD1 (5 bases). Germline-derived CDR1 and CDR2 are ENHRY and SYGVKD. This CDR3 is 15 amino acids long. Trimming removed 6 bases from V and 0 bases from J, with 15 bases in between. The CDR3 DNA sequence: TGTGCCATCAGCCCGAATACAGGTAGCTCCTACGAGCAGTACTTC. Translated, it gives CAISPNTGSSYEQYF.

The rearrangement uses TRBV2 and TRBJ2-3; 8 bases are a match to TRBD2. The CDR3 loop spans 17 amino acids. CDR1 and CDR2 (germline): SNHLY, FYNNEI. With 1 base clipped from V and 0 bases from J, the junction kept 6 bases outside the gene matches. The CDR3 loop is CASSEGVAGTSTDTQYF. The CDR3 coding sequence is TGTGCCAGCAGTGAAGGAGTAGCGGGGACTAGCACAGATACGCAGTATTTT.

The chain uses TRBV5-1 and TRBJ2-2, with 8 bases identical to TRBD1. This CDR3 is built from 16 residues. V shed 4 bases, J shed 4 bases, and the junction held 9 bases outside the gene matches. The germline V gene encodes CDR1 SGHRS and CDR2 YFSETQ. Here the CDR3 reads CASSPVTGALTGELFF. CDR3 DNA sequence: TGCGCCAGCAGCCCGGTGACAGGGGCCCTCACCGGGGAGCTGTTTTTT.

The chain joins TRBV7-2 to TRBJ2-3, with a possible D match to TRBD1 (6 bases). The CDR3 spans 14 residues. V lost 2 bases and J lost 10, with 16 bases in between. Per the germline V gene, CDR1 is SGHTA and CDR2 is FQGNSA. In nucleotides, the CDR3 is TGTGCCAGCAGCTTATCGACAGGTAACGAGGCGCAGTATTTT. It is translated as CASSLSTGNEAQYF.

V usage is TRBV6-5 and J usage is TRBJ2-5, with D possibly TRBD1 on 7 matching bases. Germline lookup yields CDR1 MNHEY and CDR2 SVGAGI. This CDR3 contains 15 residues. V was shortened by 5 bases and J by 4 bases, with 17 bases between the two germline ends. The CDR3 DNA is TGTGCCAGCAGTAAACCAGGGACAGCGGGAGAGACCCAGTACTTC. Encoded protein: CASSKPGTAGETQYF.

This chain connects TRBV3-1 (or the pseudogene TRBV3-2) to TRBJ2-7; 8 bases are a match to TRBD2. The germline V gene encodes CDR1 LGHDT and CDR2 YNNKEL (reference sequence). Trimming at V came to 2 bases and at J to 9 bases, leaving 15 bases not matched to a gene. The CDR3 is 16 amino acids. The CDR3 coding sequence is TGTGCCAGCAGCCAAACACAAGCGGGAGCTGTCAACGGGCAGTACTTC. Amino acids: CASSQTQAGAVNGQYF.

The rearrangement joins TRBV28 to TRBJ2-7, with TRBD2 as a possible D gene (6 bases). The CDR3 has 12 residues. Germline assignment: CDR1 MDHEN and CDR2 SYDVKM. Trimming shortened V by 3 bases and J by 8 bases, and 11 bases separated the two germline ends. The CDR3 is CASSFRAGKQYF. The CDR3 DNA is TGTGCCAGCAGTTTCAGGGCGGGGAAGCAGTACTTC.